Shown below are 26 T cell receptor beta chains from a single sample sequenced in a study of T cell repertoires in cytomegalovirus infection. Antigen specificity for these receptors is unknown. Each CDR3 protein gets one entry after TCRdb re-called the reads with MiXCR. The table includes fewer than 60,000 distinct CDR3 sequences, about 19% detected once. The source material was CD8+ T cells from cultured PBMCs, sampled from culture after CMV antigen stimulation. Source of these receptors: a human donor in good health (CMV status not recorded). Some clones in this sample may be carry-over from other donors' samples.

This chain connects TRBV6-1 to TRBJ2-7, with 10 nucleotides matching TRBD1. Losses at the gene ends were 5 bases for V and 5 bases for J; bases not matched to a gene: 9. CDR3 length equals 15 residues. The germline CDR1 and CDR2 sequences are MNHNS and SASEGT. The CDR3 loop is CASSLLRDRGHEQYF. The CDR3 DNA follows: TGTGCCAGCAGTCTACTCCGGGACAGGGGCCACGAGCAGTACTTC.

The rearrangement joins TRBV9 to TRBJ2-3; TRBD2 matches 9 bases. Germline V gene lookup returns CDR1 SGDLS and CDR2 YYNGEE. With V trimmed by 2 bases and J by 1 base, 8 bases remained unmatched. The CDR3 contains 17 residues. The CDR3 spells CASSVPAGGRGTDTQYF. DNA for the CDR3: TGTGCCAGCAGCGTCCCAGCGGGGGGCAGGGGCACAGATACGCAGTATTTT.

This clonotype showed up just a few times. The J gene is TRBJ1-4, the V gene TRBV7-2; D is ambiguous. Germline V CDR1 and CDR2: SGHTA, FQGNSA. Trimming removed 0 bases at V and 4 bases at J, with 12 bases between. The CDR3 totals 16 residues. The CDR3 DNA follows: TGTGCCAGCAGCTTAGCGATGAACAGCGTTAATGAAAAACTGTTTTTT. As protein: CASSLAMNSVNEKLFF.

This clonotype has a handful of counts. This chain uses TRBV12-3 or TRBV12-4 with TRBJ2-1; unclear D gene. V was clipped by 3 bases and J by 5 bases, with 8 bases between them. The CDR3 runs to 13 residues. The CDR3 here is CASSFTLNNEQFF. The CDR3, as DNA: TGTGCCAGCAGTTTCACCCTGAACAATGAGCAGTTCTTC.

The V call is TRBV6-4, the J call TRBJ1-5, with a possible D match to TRBD1 (5 bases). V gave up 5 bases and J gave up 2 bases, with 10 bases separating them. The CDR3 covers 14 residues. Germline lookup yields CDR1 MRHNA and CDR2 SNTAGT. The CDR3 is CASSPRGGNQPQHF. The CDR3 region has the DNA TGTGCCAGCAGTCCTCGAGGGGGCAATCAGCCCCAGCATTTT.

This clonotype has more than one count but fewer than ten. The CDR3 DNA reads as TGTGCCAGCAGACCACAGGGGGACGGGTTCGAGCAGTACTTC. Encoded protein: CASRPQGDGFEQYF. The chain links TRBV28 to TRBJ2-7; TRBD1 matches at 8 bases. J lost 6 bases, V lost 6 bases, and 10 bases had no gene match. The CDR3 runs to 14 residues. CDR1 MDHEN and CDR2 SYDVKM come from the germline V gene.

This clonotype was recorded a few times. The chain combines TRBV7-2 with TRBJ2-3; D gene unclear. Germline V gene lookup returns CDR1 SGHTA and CDR2 FQGNSA. V was pared by 1 base and J by 6 bases, with 14 bases between. This CDR3 comprises 15 residues. The CDR3 reads CASSLVDSQVDTQYF. CDR3 nucleotide sequence: TGTGCCAGCAGCTTAGTGGATAGTCAGGTGGATACGCAGTATTTT.

This clonotype was observed a few times. This chain connects TRBV5-6 to TRBJ2-5; a possible D gene is TRBD1 (5 bases). Germline V CDR1 and CDR2: SGHDT, YYEEEE. Trimming removed 4 bases at V and 2 bases at J, with 18 bases between. There are 16 residues in the CDR3. The CDR3 reads CASSARQHYTQETQYF. The CDR3 nucleotides are TGTGCCAGCAGCGCCCGACAGCACTACACTCAAGAGACCCAGTACTTC.

The CDR3 sequence is CASSYSTQRGSTNEQFF. CDR3 sequence (DNA): TGTGCCAGCAGTTACTCGACACAGCGGGGAAGTACCAATGAGCAGTTCTTC. V is TRBV6-6 and J is TRBJ2-1; 7 bases line up with TRBD2. Germline-derived CDR1 and CDR2 are MNHNY and SVGAGI (reference sequence). This CDR3 has 17 residues. V lost 0 bases and J lost 6; bases outside the gene matches: 11.

This clonotype showed up just once. The chain uses TRBV5-8 and TRBJ2-7; 8 bases fit TRBD1. CDR1 SGHTS and CDR2 YDEGEE come from the germline V gene. Trimming took 2 bases from V and 3 from J; bases not matched to a gene: 4. This CDR3 is 14 amino acids long. DNA of the CDR3: TGTGCCAGCAGCTTCCCCGGACAGGGCTACGAGCAGTACTTC. This translates into CASSFPGQGYEQYF.

The chain combines TRBV4-1 with TRBJ2-7, with D maybe TRBD1 (6 bases). V was shortened by 1 base and J by 2 bases, with 15 bases between the two germline ends. The length of the CDR3 is 16 residues. In germline, CDR1 is MGHRA, CDR2 YSYEKL. CDR3 DNA: TGCGCCAGCAGCCAAGGATCAGACAGGCCAACCTACGAGCAGTACTTC. It codes for CASSQGSDRPTYEQYF.

This clonotype came up a few times. This chain uses TRBV7-2 with TRBJ1-5; perhaps TRBD1 as D (5 bases). The V gene lost 2 bases and the J gene lost 3 bases, with 17 bases spanning the gap. Germline lookup yields CDR1 SGHTA and CDR2 FQGNSA. The CDR3 loop spans 17 amino acids. CDR3 protein: CASSLWGGRGVNQPQHF. For the CDR3, the DNA is TGTGCCAGCAGCTTATGGGGAGGGAGGGGAGTCAATCAGCCCCAGCATTTT.

The chain carries TRBV7-9 and TRBJ2-7, with TRBD2 identical over 8 bases. Unmatched junction bases numbered 9, after V lost 5 bases and J lost 3 bases. The CDR3 is made up of 15 amino acids. Germline V lookup: CDR1 SEHNR, CDR2 FQNEAQ (reference sequence). The CDR3 spells CASSPRGLEGYEQYF. The CDR3 DNA reads TGTGCCAGCAGCCCTCGGGGACTAGAGGGCTACGAGCAGTACTTC.

This clonotype has only one observation. The V and J genes are TRBV11-2 and TRBJ1-2; D may be TRBD1 (5 bases). Germline V gene sequence: CDR1 SGHAT, CDR2 FQNNGV. Trimming cost V 1 base and J 5 bases, with 17 bases left between them. This CDR3 region has 16 residues. CDR3: CASSLGQTELWYGYTF. CDR3 DNA sequence: TGTGCCAGCAGCTTAGGCCAGACAGAATTGTGGTATGGCTACACCTTC.

Concerning this clonotype: A much bigger clone sits one base away, suggesting this may be a read error. The J gene is TRBJ1-2, the V gene TRBV29-1; 9 bases are a match to TRBD1. This CDR3 has 13 residues. The germline V gene has CDR1 SQVTM and CDR2 ANQGSEA. This chain's CDR3 is CSVPKQGAGGYSF. DNA for the CDR3: TGCAGCGTACCAAAACAGGGGGCTGGTGGCTACTCCTTC.

The V call is TRBV7-6, the J call TRBJ2-1; D is undetermined. V was shortened by 5 bases and J by 7 bases, with 9 bases between the two germline ends. Germline CDR1 and CDR2: SGHVS and FNYEAQ. CDR3 length: 12 amino acids. This chain's CDR3 is CASSPNRNEQFF. CDR3 sequence (DNA): TGTGCCAGCAGCCCTAACAGAAATGAGCAGTTCTTC.

This clonotype was observed a handful of times. The chain carries TRBV28 and TRBJ2-3; 9 nucleotides agree with TRBD1. The CDR3 has 16 amino acids. CDR1 and CDR2 (germline): MDHEN, SYDVKM. The trim removed 4 bases at V and 4 bases at J, leaving 9 bases unmatched. In nucleotides, the CDR3 is TGTGCCAGCAGTTGGGGACCGGGACAGGGCCCAGATACGCAGTATTTT. Translating it yields CASSWGPGQGPDTQYF.

The table lists this clonotype with a few counts. The J gene is TRBJ2-7, the V gene TRBV6-5; 7 bases match TRBD2. After removal of 6 bases from V and 3 bases from J, the junction contained 11 bases not matched to a gene. Germline CDR1 MNHEY, CDR2 SVGAGI. The CDR3 covers 15 residues. The chain's CDR3 is CASRPGEGLGYEQYF. The CDR3 region has the DNA TGTGCCAGCAGGCCCGGGGAGGGACTGGGCTACGAGCAGTACTTC.

A few counts support this clonotype. This chain uses TRBV4-1 with TRBJ2-3, with 7 nucleotides matching TRBD2. Germline V lookup: CDR1 MGHRA, CDR2 YSYEKL. The V and J ends lost 3 bases and 4 bases, in that order; junction bases with no gene match: 7. CDR3 length: 15 residues. The CDR3 is CASSQFLAASDTQYF. For the CDR3, the DNA is TGCGCCAGCAGCCAGTTTCTAGCGGCATCAGATACGCAGTATTTT.

The chain joins TRBV6-5 to TRBJ2-5, with D possibly TRBD1 on 5 matching bases. The CDR3 sequence is 13 residues long. Trimming removed 4 bases from V and 2 bases from J, with 8 bases in between. CDR1 and CDR2 (germline): MNHEY, SVGAGI. CDR3 nucleotides: TGTGCCAGCAGTTGGGGCCCGCAAGAGACCCAGTACTTC. Residues: CASSWGPQETQYF.

The J gene is TRBJ2-7, the V gene TRBV11-2; 9 bases fit TRBD1. V shed 4 bases, J shed 4 bases, and the junction held 11 bases outside the gene matches. The CDR3 is 16 residues long. Germline V gene data show CDR1 as SGHAT and CDR2 as FQNNGV. CDR3 sequence (DNA): TGTGCCAGCAGCTCTACCCCCGGGACAGGGCTGTACGAGCAGTACTTC. It is translated as CASSSTPGTGLYEQYF. The whole variable domain, remainder taken from reference TRBV11-2 and TRBJ2-7, is EAGVAQSPRYKIIEKRQSVAFWCNPISGHATLYWYQQILGQGPKLLIQFQNNGVVDDSQLPKDRFSAERLKGVDSTLKIQPAKLEDSAVYLCASSSTPGTGLYEQYFGPGTRLTVT.

The J gene is TRBJ1-1, the V gene TRBV6-1; 8 bases are shared with TRBD1. Germline CDR1 and CDR2: MNHNS and SASEGT. The CDR3 consists of 13 residues. After removal of 4 bases from V and 8 bases from J, the junction contained 6 bases not matched to a gene. This CDR3 reads CASSGQGSGEAFF. The CDR3 nucleotides read TGTGCCAGCAGTGGACAGGGGAGTGGGGAAGCTTTCTTT.

This clonotype has only a few counts. This chain uses TRBV4-3 with TRBJ2-3, with D perhaps TRBD2 (6 bases). V was trimmed by 0 bases and J by 5 bases, leaving 9 bases between them. CDR1 is LGHNA, CDR2 YSLEER, per germline. The CDR3 has 14 amino acids. CDR3 in DNA: TGCGCCAGCAGCCAAGAAAGCGGGCGAGATACGCAGTATTTT. It encodes CASSQESGRDTQYF.

This clonotype was detected a few times. The chain uses TRBV7-9 and TRBJ2-1; 8 nucleotides align to TRBD2. CDR3 length: 13 amino acids. V dropped 5 bases and J dropped 6; count of bases not matched to a gene: 3. The V gene's germline CDR1 is SEHNR and CDR2 FQNEAQ (reference sequence). The CDR3, as DNA: TGTGCCAGCAGCCCCCTAGCGGGCAATGAGCAGTTCTTC. This translates into CASSPLAGNEQFF.

This clonotype appeared a few times. CDR3 bases: TGTGCCAGCAGCCTTGCAGGGTGGGGCAGCGAGCAGTACTTC. It specifies CASSLAGWGSEQYF. This chain joins TRBV7-9 and TRBJ2-7; possibly TRBD1 for D (5 bases). This CDR3 contains 14 residues. Between the trimmed V and J ends, which lost 5 bases and 6 bases, there was a span of 17 bases. Germline CDR1 reads SEHNR; CDR2 reads FQNEAQ (reference sequence).

This sequence joins TRBV7-6 and TRBJ2-1; 11 positions match TRBD2. This CDR3 is built from 18 residues. Germline CDR1 reads SGHVS; CDR2 reads FNYEAQ. Unmatched junction bases numbered 6, after V lost 0 bases and J lost 2 bases. CDR3 in amino acids: CASSLARLAGGPYNEQFF. CDR3 sequence (DNA): TGTGCCAGCAGCTTAGCTAGGCTAGCGGGGGGCCCCTACAATGAGCAGTTCTTC.